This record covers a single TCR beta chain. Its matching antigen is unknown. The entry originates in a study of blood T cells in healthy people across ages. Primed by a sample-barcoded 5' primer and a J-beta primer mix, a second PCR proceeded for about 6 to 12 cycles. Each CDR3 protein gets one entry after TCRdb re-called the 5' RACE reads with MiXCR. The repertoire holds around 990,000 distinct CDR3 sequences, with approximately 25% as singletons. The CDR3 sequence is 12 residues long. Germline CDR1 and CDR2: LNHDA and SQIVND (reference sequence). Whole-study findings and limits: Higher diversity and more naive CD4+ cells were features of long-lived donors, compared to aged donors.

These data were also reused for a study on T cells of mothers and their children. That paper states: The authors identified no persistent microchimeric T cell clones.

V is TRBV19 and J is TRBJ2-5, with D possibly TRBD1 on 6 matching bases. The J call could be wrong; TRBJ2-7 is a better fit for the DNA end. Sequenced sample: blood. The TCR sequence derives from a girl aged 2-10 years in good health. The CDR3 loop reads CASSMGAYEQYF. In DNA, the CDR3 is TGTGCCAGTAGTATGGGGGCTTACGAGCAGTACTTC.